This T cell receptor (beta chain) stems from a study of blood T cell repertoires in COVID-19. On the study more broadly: PBMCs, B-cell-depleted T cells, or T cells were the source of the cDNA or gDNA that made up the material.

Points on this clone: At one boundary the junction diverges from the germline segment, which might be a read error.

Followed over time, Seattle patients had been enrolled while infection was active. Germline-derived CDR1 and CDR2 are MNHNS and SASEGT. There are 16 residues in the CDR3. Source study methods: How many nucleated cells were present was estimated from reference gene primer amplification. Repertoires were generated with immunoSEQ multiplex PCR, while TCRdb's copy carries only in-frame clones and drops some. Clone size and V and J calls were adopted from that table, with D and trimming inferred from the DNA. Among fewer than 200,000 clones, more than 75% were seen once, and the ten largest hold around 13%.

The sequenced material came from peripheral blood. The origin of this receptor is a woman in her sixties or seventies with COVID-19, enrolled during active disease. The chain combines TRBV6-1 with TRBJ1-2; TRBD1 matches at 8 bases. This CDR3 is CASSKAPGQVHGGYTF. The CDR3 nucleotides are TGTGCCAGCAGTAAAGCACCGGGACAGGTCCACGGTGGCTACACCTTC.